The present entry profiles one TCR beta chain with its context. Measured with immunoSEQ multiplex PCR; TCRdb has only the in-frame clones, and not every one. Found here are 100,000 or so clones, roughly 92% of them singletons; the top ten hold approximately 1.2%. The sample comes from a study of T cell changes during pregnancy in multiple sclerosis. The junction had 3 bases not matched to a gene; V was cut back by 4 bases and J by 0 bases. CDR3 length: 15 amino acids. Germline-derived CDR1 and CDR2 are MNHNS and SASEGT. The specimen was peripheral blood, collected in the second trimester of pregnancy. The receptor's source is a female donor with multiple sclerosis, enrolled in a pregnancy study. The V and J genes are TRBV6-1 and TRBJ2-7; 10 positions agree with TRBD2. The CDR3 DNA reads TGTGCCAGCAGTGGTTTAGCGGGGGGCTCCTACGAGCAGTACTTC. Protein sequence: CASSGLAGGSYEQYF.